This T cell receptor (beta chain) was observed in a study of post-analysis software for immune sequencing data. Regarding the study as a whole: Among a few TRBV segments more frequent in patients than controls were TRBV5-6, TRBV5-1 and TRBV20-1.

Germline V gene data show CDR1 as MDHEN and CDR2 as SYDVKM. This CDR3 comprises 18 residues. J gave up 5 bases and V 6 bases, and 19 bases lay outside the gene matches. The TCR beta cDNA libraries contained unique molecular identifiers. MiXCR, run by TCRdb on the PCR reads, gives a single entry per CDR3 protein. The sample yields about 760,000 distinct CDR3 sequences, roughly 27% seen once. This clonotype was seen a few times. Its specificity is unknown. The genes are TRBV28 and TRBJ1-5; 7 nucleotides line up with TRBD1. The sequence was obtained from a girl aged 5-17 years with multiple sclerosis. Input material: blood. CDR3 sequence: CASRTVKTGMLRDQPQHF. In nucleotides, the CDR3 is TGTGCCAGCAGAACCGTGAAGACAGGGATGCTTAGGGATCAGCCCCAGCATTTT. The full variable domain, with the rest looked up from reference TRBV28 and TRBJ1-5, is DVKVTQSSRYLVKRTGEKVFLECVQDMDHENMFWYRQDPGLGLRLIYFSYDVKMKEKGDIPEGYSVSREKKERFSLILESASTNQTSMYLCASRTVKTGMLRDQPQHFGDGTRLSIL.